These 27 T cell receptor beta chains share one sample of origin, sequenced in a study of PD-L1 blockade in urothelial cancer. The table came from immunoSEQ multiplex PCR; TCRdb's copy has only in-frame clones and leaves some out. Altogether about 100,000 clones are present, about 90% being singletons, with the ten largest covering about 0.92%. The sample was PBMCs, taken around atezolizumab (anti-PD-L1) treatment. The origin of the receptors is a woman aged 80 or over with urothelial cancer.

The chain has TRBV19 and TRBJ2-2; 9 nucleotides agree with TRBD2. Looked up from germline, CDR1 is LNHDA and CDR2 is SQIVND (reference sequence). The length of the CDR3 is 17 residues. V was pared by 5 bases and J by 6 bases, with 13 bases of the junction left unmatched. The CDR3 is CASSSRLADVAAGELFF. CDR3 bases: TGTGCCAGTAGTTCCCGACTAGCGGACGTTGCGGCCGGGGAGCTGTTTTTT.

In DNA, the CDR3 is TGTGCCAGCAGTCGCACAGTAAGCTATGGCTACACCTTC. Amino acids: CASSRTVSYGYTF. This chain connects TRBV27 to TRBJ1-2; no reliable D call. Germline-derived CDR1 and CDR2 are MNHEY and SMNVEV (reference sequence). V lost 5 bases, J lost 4 bases, and 11 bases lay in between. This CDR3 contains 13 residues.

This chain links TRBV6-5 with TRBJ1-1; tentative D call: TRBD1 (6 bases). The germline gives CDR1 MNHEY, CDR2 SVGAGI. Trimming took off 0 bases at V and 1 base at J, with 9 bases between the two ends. CDR3 length: 15 residues. The CDR3 DNA sequence: TGTGCCAGCAGTTACTCGAACAGGGCGAACACTGAAGCTTTCTTT. It specifies CASSYSNRANTEAFF.

In its sample, this clone was seen once. The CDR3 spells CASSPRTGLAYGYTF. DNA of the CDR3: TGTGCCAGCAGCCCTAGGACAGGGTTGGCCTATGGCTACACCTTC. V usage is TRBV7-2 and J usage is TRBJ1-2, with 8 bases matching TRBD1. This CDR3 region has 15 residues. Germline V gene sequence: CDR1 SGHTA, CDR2 FQGNSA. V was clipped by 5 bases and J by 4 bases; unmatched bases: 9.

This chain links TRBV7-6 with TRBJ1-1; D gene uncertain. The CDR3 is made up of 14 amino acids. Germline CDR1 and CDR2: SGHVS and FNYEAQ. V was shortened by 5 bases and J by 0 bases, with 10 bases between the two germline ends. The chain's CDR3 is CASSEILLNTEAFF. The CDR3, as DNA: TGTGCCAGCAGCGAAATCCTACTGAACACTGAAGCTTTCTTT.

The chain joins TRBV11-2 to TRBJ2-7; D might be TRBD2 (6 bases). CDR1 SGHAT and CDR2 FQNNGV come from the germline V gene. Trimming took 5 bases from V and 7 from J, leaving 15 bases between them. This CDR3 has 13 amino acids. CDR3 bases: TGTGCCAGCAGCCCACAAGTTCGGGGGGAGCAGTACTTC. The encoded protein is CASSPQVRGEQYF.

This clone came up once. The chain employs TRBV5-1 and TRBJ2-7; D is perhaps TRBD2 (6 bases). In germline, CDR1 is SGHRS, CDR2 YFSETQ. CDR3 length: 14 amino acids. Trimming cost V 0 bases and J 7 bases, with 14 bases left between them. The CDR3 coding sequence is TGCGCCAGCAGCTTGGCTAGCGCTCCTGGGGAGCAGTACTTC. This codes for CASSLASAPGEQYF.

The J gene is TRBJ2-7, the V gene TRBV5-1; 7 nucleotides align to TRBD2. Germline loops: CDR1 SGHRS, CDR2 YFSETQ. V lost 7 bases, J lost 2 bases, and 9 bases stayed unmatched. The CDR3 length is 14 residues. CDR3 sequence (DNA): TGCGCCAGCTCGGGGGGTAGCGGAGCCTACGAGCAGTACTTC. It codes for CASSGGSGAYEQYF. The complete variable domain, with remaining parts taken from reference TRBV5-1 and TRBJ2-7, reads KAGVTQTPRYLIKTRGQQVTLSCSPISGHRSVSWYQQTPGQGLQFLFEYFSETQRNKGNFPGRFSGRQFSNSRSEMNVSTLELGDSALYLCASSGGSGAYEQYFGPGTRLTVT.

This chain links TRBV10-2 with TRBJ2-3; 11 bases align to TRBD1. Unmatched junction bases numbered 7, after V lost 7 bases and J lost 1 base. Germline assignment: CDR1 WSHSY and CDR2 SAAADI. This CDR3 is built from 16 residues. CDR3 DNA sequence: TGCGCCAGCATGGCCCAGGGACAGGGGGGCACAGATACGCAGTATTTT. It encodes CASMAQGQGGTDTQYF.

The V call is TRBV19, the J call TRBJ1-5, with D possibly being TRBD1 (6 bases). This CDR3 comprises 15 residues. The V and J ends lost 8 bases and 8 bases respectively, with 22 bases between them. CDR1 and CDR2 (germline): LNHDA, SQIVND (reference sequence). CDR3 in amino acids: CASQSTGLSKEPQHF. The CDR3 DNA reads as TGTGCCAGTCAATCGACAGGCCTATCGAAGGAGCCCCAGCATTTT.

As DNA, the CDR3 is TGTGCCTGGAGTTACGCAGGACAGGGTTGGAGTAAGGCTGAAGCTTTCTTT. Amino acids: CAWSYAGQGWSKAEAFF. The chain has TRBV30 and TRBJ1-1; 8 nucleotides line up with TRBD1. The CDR3 extends over 17 amino acids. V shed 2 bases and J 6 bases; nucleotides not matched to a gene: 17. Looked up from germline, CDR1 is GTSNPN and CDR2 is SVGIG (reference sequence).

The gene calls are TRBV5-1 and TRBJ2-7; maybe TRBD1 (6 bases). Germline V gives CDR1 SGHRS, CDR2 YFSETQ. There are 13 residues in the CDR3. V lost 4 bases, J lost 2 bases, and 10 bases lay in between. CDR3 DNA: TGCGCCAGCAGCACCGGACAGCCCTACGAGCAGTACTTC. As protein: CASSTGQPYEQYF.

This chain uses TRBV28 with TRBJ1-2; possibly TRBD1 for D (5 bases). The CDR3 spans 13 residues. V lost 4 bases, J lost 6 bases, and 12 bases lay in between. The germline V gene encodes CDR1 MDHEN and CDR2 SYDVKM. For the CDR3, the DNA is TGTGCCAGCAGTTCCATCGAAGGGGATGGCTACACCTTC. This gives the protein CASSSIEGDGYTF.

V usage is TRBV5-4 and J usage is TRBJ2-4, with 7 bases aligning to TRBD1. The germline gives CDR1 SGHNT, CDR2 YYREEE (reference sequence). V was clipped by 4 bases and J by 6 bases; unmatched bases: 7. The CDR3 loop spans 14 amino acids. CDR3 loop: CASSSRGGGNIQYF. CDR3 coding DNA: TGTGCCAGCAGCAGTCGAGGGGGCGGAAACATTCAGTACTTC.

The genes are TRBV5-1 and TRBJ2-2; the D gene is possibly TRBD2 (6 bases). The CDR3 contains 15 residues. The V end lost 6 bases, the J end lost 4 bases, and 16 bases lay between the germline ends. Germline loops: CDR1 SGHRS, CDR2 YFSETQ. CDR3 protein: CASNADPGSTGELFF. CDR3 coding DNA: TGCGCCAGCAACGCCGACCCCGGGAGCACCGGGGAGCTGTTTTTT.

This clone was recorded only once. The genes are TRBV27 and TRBJ2-3; D gene unclear. CDR3 length equals 15 residues. CDR1 is MNHEY and CDR2 is SMNVEV in the germline V gene (reference sequence). The ends were cut back, 2 bases at V and 4 bases at J, with 13 bases in the middle. The CDR3 DNA follows: TGTGCCAGCAGTTTAAGTCTCGGGTTCCCAGATACGCAGTATTTT. Translation gives CASSLSLGFPDTQYF.

V gene TRBV19 combines with J gene TRBJ1-4; a possible D gene is TRBD1 (5 bases). Trimming took off 11 bases at V and 7 bases at J, with 23 bases between the two ends. Germline loops: CDR1 LNHDA, CDR2 SQIVND (reference sequence). The CDR3 has 15 residues. The CDR3 region is CASVPGDATSEKLFF. Written as DNA, the CDR3 is TGTGCCTCAGTACCGGGGGATGCCACCTCTGAAAAACTGTTTTTT.

V and J are TRBV28 and TRBJ1-2, with TRBD1 matching 10 bases. CDR1 and CDR2 (germline): MDHEN, SYDVKM. V lost 6 bases, J lost 4 bases, and 8 bases stayed unmatched. This CDR3 has 15 residues. The CDR3 loop is CASRLGTGDSYGYTF. As DNA, the CDR3 is TGTGCCAGCAGGCTAGGGACAGGGGATAGCTATGGCTACACCTTC.

The CDR3 loop reads CASSTPSGQGFGGYTF. In nucleotides, the CDR3 is TGTGCCAGCAGTACCCCTTCGGGACAGGGATTTGGCGGCTACACCTTC. The genes are TRBV28 and TRBJ1-2; 9 nucleotides align to TRBD1. V dropped 5 bases and J dropped 8; count of bases not matched to a gene: 15. CDR1 MDHEN and CDR2 SYDVKM come from the germline V gene. The CDR3 totals 16 residues.

The rearrangement links TRBV28 to TRBJ2-1; D unresolved. The CDR3 has 13 amino acids. CDR1 is MDHEN and CDR2 is SYDVKM in the germline V gene. V was pared by 3 bases and J by 5 bases, with 8 bases between. CDR3 bases: TGTGCCAGCAGTTTTTCTGCAGACAATGAGCAGTTCTTC. Protein sequence: CASSFSADNEQFF.

V is TRBV6-1 and J is TRBJ1-1; no firm D call. Trimming stripped 11 bases from V and 4 bases from J, with 14 bases between. From germline, CDR1 is MNHNS and CDR2 SASEGT. The CDR3 is 12 amino acids. CDR3 in amino acids: CAGKAGITEAFF. CDR3 coding DNA: TGTGCCGGCAAGGCGGGGATCACTGAAGCTTTCTTT.

The rearrangement uses TRBV18 and TRBJ1-2, with 12 bases identical to TRBD1. Germline CDR1 is KGHSH and CDR2 is LQKENI. J lost 7 bases, V lost 6 bases, and 12 bases had no gene match. The CDR3 covers 16 residues. The CDR3 region is CASSQDAGTGGGGYTF. The DNA of the CDR3 is TGTGCCAGCTCCCAAGACGCCGGGACAGGGGGCGGTGGCTACACCTTC.

This chain connects TRBV6-1 to TRBJ2-5; unclear D gene. V lost 7 bases to trimming and J lost 3 bases, with 6 bases between them. The length of the CDR3 is 11 residues. Germline V gene data show CDR1 as MNHNS and CDR2 as SASEGT. The CDR3 nucleotides read TGTGCCAGCAACCGCGAAGAGACCCAGTACTTC. Its translation: CASNREETQYF.

This clone was detected once. This same CDR3 is encoded by further DNA sequences in the sample. The genes are TRBV5-1 and TRBJ2-2, with a weak D call TRBD1 (6 bases). The V end was cut by 0 bases, the J end by 0 bases, with 6 bases between. The CDR3 extends over 15 amino acids. Germline values: CDR1 SGHRS, CDR2 YFSETQ. The CDR3 nucleotides are TGCGCCAGCAGCTTGGGGGACACGAACACCGGGGAGCTGTTTTTT. It codes for CASSLGDTNTGELFF.

This CDR3 reads CASSVVYRDTEAFF. CDR3 bases: TGTGCCAGCAGCGTCGTATACCGGGACACTGAAGCTTTCTTT. This chain joins TRBV11-2 and TRBJ1-1; unclear D gene. V was pared by 5 bases and J by 3 bases, with 13 bases between. The CDR3 loop spans 14 amino acids. Germline CDR1 reads SGHAT; CDR2 reads FQNNGV.

The chain employs TRBV7-8 and TRBJ1-1, with D perhaps TRBD1 (5 bases). V lost 5 bases to trimming and J lost 5 bases, with 24 bases between them. CDR3 length: 17 residues. CDR1 and CDR2 from the germline V gene are SGHVS and FQNEAQ. The CDR3 DNA sequence: TGTGCCAGCAGCCCAAATCGCGGGACGGGACGAAGAACTGAAGCTTTCTTT. Translating gives CASSPNRGTGRRTEAFF.

This chain joins TRBV10-3 and TRBJ2-3; TRBD2 is a possible D gene (5 bases). Germline values: CDR1 ENHRY, CDR2 SYGVKD. Between the trimmed V and J ends, which lost 4 bases and 4 bases, there was a span of 21 bases. CDR3 length equals 17 residues. The DNA of the CDR3 is TGTGCCATCAGTGGGGAAAGAGCGGCTCGCGTTCCAGATACGCAGTATTTT. As protein: CAISGERAARVPDTQYF.